This TCR beta chain stems from a study of blood T cell repertoires in COVID-19. About the study: Recovery meant two consecutive negative NP/OP PCR tests, professional clearance, or resolved symptoms. COVID-19 samples collected from the United States, Italy and Spain covered acute and convalescent phases. Sources were T cells, B-cell-depleted T cells, or PBMCs; the material itself was cDNA or gDNA.

Here immunoSEQ multiplex PCR was the method, and the copy in TCRdb shows in-frame clones only, minus some. This table holds hundreds of thousands of clones, over 75% found once. Participant-given clinical history determined each cohort assignment. With 4 bases clipped from V and 7 bases from J, the junction kept 5 bases outside the gene matches. The germline gives CDR1 KGHDR, CDR2 SFDVKD. The CDR3 has 15 amino acids. The chain carries TRBV24-1 and TRBJ2-1, with TRBD2 matching over 11 bases. Sequenced material: PBMCs or T cells enriched from blood (not recorded which). This receptor was identified in a man aged 40-49 years in a cohort exposed to, infected with or recovered from COVID-19 (not recorded which). Written as DNA, the CDR3 is TGTGCCACCAGTGACGGTAGCGGGAGGGGGAATGAGCAGTTCTTC. It is translated as CATSDGSGRGNEQFF.